These T cell receptor beta chains were read from a single sample in a study of beta chain features in type 1 diabetes. The assay was immunoSEQ multiplex PCR, and TCRdb's table has in-frame clones only and misses some. Among about 150,000 clones listed, about 10% were seen once. Sequencing was performed on naive CD4+ T cells from blood. These receptors originate from a man aged 18-30 years in good health. The CDR3 runs from the conserved cysteine through the conserved F or W. A D gene is named only where the DNA matches it firmly. For some rows the clone size is stated as once, few or many, or as a class when expanded; others skip it.

j_gene	d_gene	v_gene	abundance	CDR3aa	CDR3nt
TRBJ2-7	NA	TRBV4-3	NA	CASSQDRTGAYEQYF	TGCGCCAGCAGCCAAGATCGTACAGGCGCCTACGAGCAGTACTTC
TRBJ2-5	NA	TRBV5-4	few	CASSTKRDMGGETQYF	TGTGCCAGCAGCACCAAAAGAGATATGGGGGGAGAGACCCAGTACTTC
TRBJ1-5	NA	TRBV6-5	NA	CASSPGTNSNQPQHF	TGTGCCAGCAGCCCCGGGACAAATAGCAATCAGCCCCAGCATTTT
TRBJ2-7	NA	TRBV19	few	CASSMDTPSDEQYF	TGTGCCAGTAGTATGGACACCCCCTCGGACGAGCAGTACTTC
TRBJ2-7	NA	TRBV6-1	NA	CATLGAFTYEQYF	TGTGCCACTTTGGGGGCGTTCACCTACGAGCAGTACTTC
TRBJ2-7	TRBD2	TRBV18	few	CASSSGTSDEQYF	TGTGCCAGCTCCTCCGGGACTAGCGACGAGCAGTACTTC
TRBJ1-6	NA	TRBV7-2	NA	CASSPGSSRSPLHF	TGTGCCAGCAGCCCCGGGTCCTCTAGGTCACCCCTCCACTTT
TRBJ2-7	TRBD1	TRBV4-3	NA	CASSQERTGGGEQYF	TGCGCCAGCAGCCAAGAACGGACAGGGGGCGGCGAGCAGTACTTC
TRBJ2-7	NA	TRBV30	many	CAWSSGVVYEQYF	TGTGCCTGGAGTTCGGGGGTCGTCTACGAGCAGTACTTC
TRBJ2-2	NA	TRBV11-2	NA	CASSLEGAMNTGELFF	TGTGCCAGCAGCTTAGAAGGGGCCATGAACACCGGGGAGCTGTTTTTT
TRBJ1-5	TRBD1	TRBV19	NA	CASSISSGGNQPQHF	TGTGCCAGTAGTATATCATCAGGGGGAAATCAGCCCCAGCATTTT